These 13 T cell receptor beta chains share one sample of origin, sequenced in a study of T cells in Graves' hyperthyroidism and ophthalmopathy. Researchers amplified the TCR beta CDR3 regions from RNA transcripts. HTBI primers were the set used in a first-round RT-PCR of the TCR CDR3. TCRdb processed the multiplex PCR reads anew with MiXCR; each CDR3 protein has one entry. The sample gives under 400,000 distinct CDR3 sequences, around a sixth of which show up once; approximately 49% is in the top ten. The source material was blood. The receptor set was obtained from a woman aged 50 to 65 with Graves' hyperthyroidism.

The chain combines TRBV27 with TRBJ2-3; maybe TRBD1 (5 bases). The CDR3 spans 15 residues. V lost 1 base and J lost 5, with 13 bases in between. Germline CDR1 MNHEY, CDR2 SMNVEV (reference sequence). CDR3: CASSLLGRVGDTQYF. The DNA for the CDR3 is TGTGCCAGCAGTTTATTAGGCAGGGTCGGAGATACGCAGTATTTT.

This clonotype appeared many times. The chain is built from TRBV28 and TRBJ2-1; 9 bases line up with TRBD2. The CDR3 is made up of 15 amino acids. The V gene end was trimmed by 3 bases and the J gene end by 4 bases; junction bases not matched to a gene: 4. Germline V gives CDR1 MDHEN, CDR2 SYDVKM. This CDR3 is CASSLASGTYNEQFF. Here the CDR3 DNA reads TGTGCCAGCAGTTTGGCTAGCGGGACATACAATGAGCAGTTCTTC.

The chain uses TRBV2 and TRBJ2-5, with D possibly being TRBD2 (5 bases). Trimming left V 7 bases short and J 3 bases short, with 6 bases between. The CDR3 consists of 11 residues. CDR1 is SNHLY and CDR2 is FYNNEI in the germline V gene. Written as DNA, the CDR3 is TGTGCCAGCAAAGCGGAAGAGACCCAGTACTTC. It encodes CASKAEETQYF.

This clonotype was seen repeatedly, ten times or more. This rearrangement joins TRBV5-1 to TRBJ2-1; a weak D match, TRBD2 (6 bases). V was clipped by 0 bases and J by 4 bases, with 14 bases between them. This CDR3 spans 16 amino acids. The V gene's germline CDR1 is SGHRS and CDR2 YFSETQ. The CDR3 protein is CASSLAGIAEYNEQFF. CDR3 in DNA: TGCGCCAGCAGCTTGGCAGGGATAGCGGAGTACAATGAGCAGTTCTTC.

The chain is built from TRBV10-3 and TRBJ2-3; tentatively, D is TRBD2 (6 bases). The CDR3 spans 14 residues. With 6 bases removed from V and 1 base from J, the gap between germline ends came to 11 bases. Germline loops: CDR1 ENHRY, CDR2 SYGVKD. The CDR3 nucleotides read TGTGCCATCAGCTACCAGCGGGGCACAGATACGCAGTATTTT. Protein sequence: CAISYQRGTDTQYF.

This clonotype was recorded a few times. The V call is TRBV6-1, the J call TRBJ2-3, with 11 bases fitting TRBD2. The CDR3 is 15 amino acids. Germline trimming cut 3 bases from V and 5 bases from J; bases unmatched to any gene: 4. Germline V gene lookup returns CDR1 MNHNS and CDR2 SASEGT. The CDR3 is CASSELAGGLDTQYF. As DNA, the CDR3 is TGTGCCAGCAGTGAGCTAGCGGGGGGCCTAGATACGCAGTATTTT.

This clonotype occurred many times. The V and J genes are TRBV20-1 and TRBJ1-1; D is undetermined. The CDR3 totals 15 residues. V gave up 0 bases and J gave up 3 bases, with 14 bases separating them. Germline V gene data show CDR1 as DFQATT and CDR2 as SNEGSKA (reference sequence). CDR3 loop: CSARDWQDRDTEAFF. As DNA, the CDR3 is TGCAGTGCTAGAGATTGGCAGGATAGGGACACTGAAGCTTTCTTT.

This clonotype was seen at least ten times. The chain recombines TRBV12-3 or TRBV12-4 with TRBJ1-4; D is possibly TRBD1 (5 bases). The CDR3 runs to 14 residues. V lost 6 bases, J lost 5 bases, and 13 bases lay in between. This CDR3 reads CASRPRDFNEKLFF. The CDR3 nucleotides are TGTGCCAGCAGGCCGAGGGACTTCAATGAAAAACTGTTTTTT.

This clonotype came up many times. V is TRBV6-1 and J is TRBJ2-7, with D perhaps assigned TRBD1 or TRBD2 (6 bases each). CDR1 and CDR2 (germline): MNHNS, SASEGT. V was clipped by 6 bases and J by 2 bases, with 23 bases between them. The CDR3 runs to 17 residues. Here the CDR3 DNA reads TGTGCCAGCAGCGAGGGACTCGCGACAGGAACAACCTACGAGCAGTACGTC. Translated, it gives CASSEGLATGTTYEQYV.

This clonotype was detected many times. This chain uses TRBV20-1 with TRBJ2-5; TRBD2 matches at 7 bases. Germline V gene sequence: CDR1 DFQATT, CDR2 SNEGSKA (reference sequence). V lost 2 bases, J lost 5 bases, and 5 bases stayed unmatched. CDR3 length: 13 amino acids. Here the CDR3 DNA reads TGCAGTGCTAGAAAGCGGGGCGGGGAGACCCAGTACTTC. Translated: CSARKRGGETQYF.

This clonotype has ten or more counts. The chain is built from TRBV2 and TRBJ2-1; maybe TRBD1 (7 bases). Germline V gene data show CDR1 as SNHLY and CDR2 as FYNNEI. The CDR3 is 16 amino acids. Trimming stripped 10 bases from V and 0 bases from J, with 19 bases between. The CDR3 nucleotides are TGTGCCACTTCGGTAGGAGGGGGCATCTCCTACAATGAGCAGTTCTTC. Protein sequence: CATSVGGGISYNEQFF.

This clonotype was seen at least ten times. This chain uses TRBV5-1 with TRBJ1-2, with D maybe TRBD1 (5 bases). Germline-derived CDR1 and CDR2 are SGHRS and YFSETQ. V lost 0 bases to trimming and J lost 3 bases, with 15 bases between them. CDR3 length equals 16 residues. The CDR3 DNA sequence: TGCGCCAGCAGCTTGGCCCGACACCTGGGGGACTATGGCTACACCTTC. This codes for CASSLARHLGDYGYTF.

Details on this clonotype: A much larger clone differs from this one at a single base, so this may be a read error. The chain uses TRBV6-2 or TRBV6-3 and TRBJ2-1; 7 bases line up with TRBD2. V lost 11 bases to trimming and J lost 7 bases; unmatched junction nucleotides: 14. This CDR3 has 14 amino acids. Germline lookup yields CDR1 MNHEY and CDR2 SVGEGT. CDR3 sequence (DNA): TGTGCCGGCACCCCAAGCTGGGGGGGGAATGAGCAGTTCTTC. The encoded protein is CAGTPSWGGNEQFF.